This T cell receptor beta chain was captured by sequencing in a study of control samples from healthy donors and cancer patients. This clone has more than one count but fewer than ten. Using immunoSEQ multiplex PCR, the repertoire was profiled, and TCRdb retains in-frame clones only, with some absent. The table shows 130,000 or so clones, with 80% to 90% occurring only once. The sequencing sample was made of blood. This clonotype was obtained from a man in his forties in good health.

CDR3 bases: TGTGCCAGCAGTGTCCCCCCGGACAGGGGAGGATATGGCTACACCTTC. This translates into CASSVPPDRGGYGYTF. The rearrangement joins TRBV6-2 or TRBV6-3 to TRBJ1-2; 9 bases fit TRBD1. V lost 5 bases to trimming and J lost 5 bases; unmatched junction nucleotides: 12. From germline, CDR1 is MNHEY and CDR2 SVGEGT. The CDR3 runs 16 residues.